The source of this T cell receptor (beta chain) is a study of blood T cell repertoires in COVID-19. Overall study context: Acute-phase and convalescent COVID-19 samples originated in the United States, Italy and Spain. Sample material is recorded as cDNA or gDNA derived from T cells, B-cell-depleted T cells, or PBMCs.

The CDR3 extends over 13 amino acids. V lost 0 bases, J lost 6 bases, and 9 bases lay in between. CDR1 is SGHNT and CDR2 is YENEEA in the germline V gene. Per the original methods: The authors estimated nucleated cell counts from reference gene primer amplification. Method: immunoSEQ multiplex PCR; TCRdb's copy keeps in-frame clones and lacks some. That table gives V, J and clone size, and the DNA gave D and trimming. The sample records a few hundred thousand clones, less than 90% being singletons. The receptor was isolated from a woman aged 40 to 50 who had recovered from COVID-19. Input material: peripheral blood. V and J are TRBV11-3 and TRBJ2-7; D unresolved. CDR3 coding DNA: TGTGCCAGCAGCTTAGATCGACGGAGCGAGCAGTACTTC. This sequence encodes CASSLDRRSEQYF.